Listed here is a single T cell receptor (beta chain). Sequenced by immunoSEQ multiplex PCR; TCRdb stores in-frame clones only, minus some. The sample holds nearly 350,000 clones, 87% seen once. Recruits, aged roughly 18 to 89 years, lived in 24 US areas. Grouping used clinical history reported by participants in a survey and questionnaire. This record belongs to a study of blood T cell repertoires in COVID-19. Study background: COVID-19 samples, acute and convalescent, were from the United States, Italy and Spain.

The CDR3 consists of 15 residues. Trimming cost V 3 bases and J 0 bases, with 9 bases left between them. Germline lookup yields CDR1 LNHDA and CDR2 SQIVND (reference sequence). The V and J genes are TRBV19 and TRBJ1-5, with D hard to call. Sequencing was carried out using PBMCs or T cells enriched from blood (not recorded which). The TCR was taken from a woman under 40 who had recovered from COVID-19. The CDR3 loop reads CASSMPPYSNQPQHF. The CDR3 DNA reads as TGTGCCAGTAGTATGCCTCCCTATAGCAATCAGCCCCAGCATTTT. Full variable domain (rest looked up from reference TRBV19 and TRBJ1-5): DGGITQSPKYLFRKEGQNVTLSCEQNLNHDAMYWYRQDPGQGLRLIYYSQIVNDFQKGDIAEGYSVSREKKESFPLTVTSAQKNPTAFYLCASSMPPYSNQPQHFGDGTRLSIL.